The 15 T cell receptor beta chains given below trace back to one sample, sequenced in a study of shared clonotypes between healthy human individuals. Measured with immunoSEQ multiplex PCR; TCRdb has only the in-frame clones, and not every one. This repertoire shows over a million clones, about 98% found once; its top ten account for about 0.45%. Sequencing input: naive CD4+ T cells sorted from blood. Documented subset: CD45RA+ positively selected. Receptors originate from a man in his thirties or forties in good health.

The CDR3 DNA reads as TGTGCCAGCAGTGAAGGTCGGTGGTCTGGGGCCAACGTCCTGACTTTC. Translated: CASSEGRWSGANVLTF. The chain couples TRBV6-1 to TRBJ2-6; D unresolved. Trimming left V 1 base short and J 1 base short, with 8 bases between. Germline lookup yields CDR1 MNHNS and CDR2 SASEGT. The CDR3 contains 16 residues.

This sequence joins TRBV28 and TRBJ2-1; the D is unclear. Germline V lookup: CDR1 MDHEN, CDR2 SYDVKM. The CDR3 has 14 residues. V gave up 6 bases and J gave up 0 bases, with 9 bases separating them. In nucleotides, the CDR3 is TGTGCCAGCAGCCTATATGGCTCCTACAATGAGCAGTTCTTC. Its protein is CASSLYGSYNEQFF.

V is TRBV28 and J is TRBJ2-7; D not resolved. The CDR3 extends over 13 amino acids. V lost 1 base, J lost 2 bases, and 6 bases lay in between. Germline V gives CDR1 MDHEN, CDR2 SYDVKM. The CDR3 coding sequence is TGTGCCAGCAGTTTATCGGAAGCCTACGAGCAGTACTTC. Translating gives CASSLSEAYEQYF.

The chain links TRBV4-2 to TRBJ1-1; D not certain. Trimming shortened V by 1 base and J by 5 bases, and 23 bases separated the two germline ends. CDR1 and CDR2 from the germline V gene are LGHNA and YNFKEQ. CDR3 length: 18 amino acids. Written as DNA, the CDR3 is TGTGCCAGCAGCCAAGTTACCCGGGGAGGACCGGGCGAAACTGAAGCTTTCTTT. Translated: CASSQVTRGGPGETEAFF.

V usage is TRBV28 and J usage is TRBJ2-3, with D perhaps TRBD1 or TRBD2 (5 bases each). The CDR3 is 14 amino acids. Trimming took off 6 bases at V and 2 bases at J, with 12 bases between the two ends. CDR1 MDHEN and CDR2 SYDVKM come from the germline V gene. This chain's CDR3 is CASSGAYHTDTQYF. The DNA of the CDR3 is TGTGCCAGCAGCGGGGCCTACCACACAGATACGCAGTATTTT.

The chain carries TRBV4-1 and TRBJ1-3, with a possible D match to TRBD1 (5 bases). V lost 2 bases, J lost 4 bases, and 21 bases lay in between. The CDR3 runs to 18 residues. CDR1 and CDR2 (germline): MGHRA, YSYEKL. The CDR3 sequence: CASSQRDGRKKSGNTIYF. CDR3 bases: TGCGCCAGCAGCCAAAGGGACGGCAGAAAGAAGTCAGGAAACACCATATATTTT.

V is TRBV5-1 and J is TRBJ1-1; no firm D call. Trimming shortened V by 4 bases and J by 1 base, and 8 bases separated the two germline ends. CDR1 is SGHRS and CDR2 is YFSETQ in the germline V gene. The CDR3 runs 13 residues. CDR3: CASSPEWNTEAFF. In DNA, the CDR3 is TGCGCCAGCAGCCCCGAATGGAACACTGAAGCTTTCTTT.

The rearrangement joins TRBV6-5 to TRBJ1-5; no definite D call. The CDR3 covers 14 residues. Germline CDR1 MNHEY, CDR2 SVGAGI. Trimming removed 4 bases at V and 6 bases at J, with 13 bases between. Written as DNA, the CDR3 is TGTGCCAGCAGTTTCGGGCCCATCGGTCAGCCCCAGCATTTT. Residues: CASSFGPIGQPQHF.

The V call is TRBV5-5, the J call TRBJ2-7; D may correspond to TRBD1 or TRBD2 (6 bases each). This CDR3 contains 17 residues. V was cut by 0 bases and J by 2 bases, with 18 bases left in between. From germline, CDR1 is SGHKS and CDR2 YYEKEE (reference sequence). CDR3 in DNA: TGTGCCAGCAGCTTGGCCGGGGGACATCCTTCCACCTACGAGCAGTACTTC. Protein product: CASSLAGGHPSTYEQYF.

The chain joins TRBV2 to TRBJ2-3, with TRBD2 as a possible D gene (6 bases). V gave up 8 bases and J gave up 0 bases, with 24 bases separating them. CDR1 SNHLY and CDR2 FYNNEI come from the germline V gene. The CDR3 consists of 18 residues. The DNA for the CDR3 is TGTGCCAGCCGTAGGACATCCTTGGGGGGACTTAGCACAGATACGCAGTATTTT. Its translation: CASRRTSLGGLSTDTQYF.

This clone was detected only once. The chain links TRBV7-2 to TRBJ2-7; no firm D call. Trimming removed 3 bases from V and 6 bases from J, with 15 bases in between. Germline V gene data show CDR1 as SGHTA and CDR2 as FQGNSA. CDR3 length: 14 residues. The CDR3 loop reads CASSLSALRGEQYF. DNA for the CDR3: TGTGCCAGCAGCTTGTCCGCGTTACGTGGCGAGCAGTACTTC.

This chain joins TRBV18 and TRBJ2-6; 9 nucleotides line up with TRBD1. CDR1 and CDR2 from the germline V gene are KGHSH and LQKENI. The CDR3 spans 17 residues. V lost 2 bases and J lost 2; bases outside the gene matches: 4. The DNA for the CDR3 is TGTGCCAGCTCACCAGGGACAGGGACTCCTGGGGCCAACGTCCTGACTTTC. This encodes CASSPGTGTPGANVLTF.

The J gene is TRBJ2-2, the V gene TRBV25-1; 10 bases fit TRBD2. V lost 5 bases to trimming and J lost 5 bases; unmatched junction nucleotides: 5. Germline lookup yields CDR1 MGHDK and CDR2 SYGVNS. The CDR3 consists of 15 residues. The chain's CDR3 is CASSTSGRATGELFF. As DNA, the CDR3 is TGTGCCAGCAGTACAAGCGGGAGGGCTACCGGGGAGCTGTTTTTT.

This chain joins TRBV5-4 and TRBJ2-2; D possibly matches TRBD1 or TRBD2 (5 bases each). This CDR3 spans 15 amino acids. Trimming took off 5 bases at V and 1 base at J, with 12 bases between the two ends. CDR1 and CDR2 from the germline V gene are SGHNT and YYREEE (reference sequence). CDR3 sequence reads: CASSNGTVNTGELFF. The CDR3 bases are TGTGCCAGCAGTAATGGGACGGTGAACACCGGGGAGCTGTTTTTT.

The rearrangement joins TRBV4-3 to TRBJ2-7, with 8 bases identical to TRBD2. The CDR3 runs to 19 residues. In germline, CDR1 is LGHNA, CDR2 YSLEER. V gave up 0 bases and J gave up 0 bases; unmatched junction bases: 13. CDR3 sequence: CASSQENFVTSANSYEQYF. The CDR3 nucleotides read TGCGCCAGCAGCCAAGAAAATTTCGTGACTAGCGCTAACTCCTACGAGCAGTACTTC.